The source of this TCR beta chain is a study of T cell changes during pregnancy in multiple sclerosis. With 4 bases removed from V and 1 base from J, the gap between germline ends came to 14 bases. Germline CDR1 SGHNT, CDR2 YYREEE (reference sequence). The CDR3 runs to 15 residues. Clones were read by immunoSEQ multiplex PCR, and TCRdb kept only the in-frame ones, dropping some. This table holds around 51,000 clones, 94% found once. This TCR was recovered from a female donor with multiple sclerosis, enrolled in a pregnancy study. The sample in question was CD4+ T cells from peripheral blood mononuclear cells, obtained in the second trimester of pregnancy. The chain employs TRBV5-4 and TRBJ1-2; D is uncertain. CDR3: CASSPPGFLNYGYTF. The CDR3 coding sequence is TGTGCCAGCAGCCCCCCCGGGTTCCTTAACTATGGCTACACCTTC.